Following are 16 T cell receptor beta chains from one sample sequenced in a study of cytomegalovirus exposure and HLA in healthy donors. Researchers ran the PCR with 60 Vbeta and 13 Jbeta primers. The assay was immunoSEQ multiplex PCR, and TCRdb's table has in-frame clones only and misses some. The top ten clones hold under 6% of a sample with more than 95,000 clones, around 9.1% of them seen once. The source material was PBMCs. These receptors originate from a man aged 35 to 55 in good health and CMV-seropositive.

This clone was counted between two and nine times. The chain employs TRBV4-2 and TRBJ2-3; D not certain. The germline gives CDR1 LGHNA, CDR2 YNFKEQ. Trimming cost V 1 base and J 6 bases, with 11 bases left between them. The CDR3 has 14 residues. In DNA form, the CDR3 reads TGTGCCAGCAGCCAAGCCCCGTTCGGGGATACGCAGTATTTT. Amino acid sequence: CASSQAPFGDTQYF.

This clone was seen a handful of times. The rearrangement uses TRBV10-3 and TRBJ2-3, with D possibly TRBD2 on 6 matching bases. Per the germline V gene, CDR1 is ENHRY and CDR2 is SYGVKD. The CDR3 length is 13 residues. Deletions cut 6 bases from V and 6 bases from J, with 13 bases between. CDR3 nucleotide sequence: TGTGCCATCAGCTGGGACTTGTTGGATACGCAGTATTTT. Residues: CAISWDLLDTQYF.

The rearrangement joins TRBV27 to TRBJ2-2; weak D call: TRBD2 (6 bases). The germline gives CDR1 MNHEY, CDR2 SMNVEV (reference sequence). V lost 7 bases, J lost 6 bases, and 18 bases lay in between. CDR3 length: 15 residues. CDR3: CASISTRFSPGELFF. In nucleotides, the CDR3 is TGTGCCAGCATTTCGACTAGGTTTAGCCCCGGGGAGCTGTTTTTT.

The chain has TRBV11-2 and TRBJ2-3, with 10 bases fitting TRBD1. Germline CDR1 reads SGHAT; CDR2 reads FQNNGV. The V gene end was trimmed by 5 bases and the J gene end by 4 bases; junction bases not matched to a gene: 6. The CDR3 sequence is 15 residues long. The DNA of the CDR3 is TGTGCCAGCAGCAGAGGGACAGGGGTTGCAGATACGCAGTATTTT. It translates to CASSRGTGVADTQYF.

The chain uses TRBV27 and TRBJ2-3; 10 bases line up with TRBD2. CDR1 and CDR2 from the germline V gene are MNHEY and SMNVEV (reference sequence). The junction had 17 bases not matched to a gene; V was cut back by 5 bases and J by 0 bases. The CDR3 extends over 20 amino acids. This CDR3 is CASSTAIGLAEPTSTDTQYF. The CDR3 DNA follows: TGTGCCAGCAGTACTGCAATTGGACTAGCGGAACCTACTAGCACAGATACGCAGTATTTT.

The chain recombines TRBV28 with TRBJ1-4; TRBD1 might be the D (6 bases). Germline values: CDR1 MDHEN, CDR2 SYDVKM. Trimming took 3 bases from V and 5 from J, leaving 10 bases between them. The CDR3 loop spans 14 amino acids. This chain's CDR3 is CASSLVTGNEKLFF. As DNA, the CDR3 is TGTGCCAGCAGTTTGGTGACAGGCAATGAAAAACTGTTTTTT.

The CDR3 nucleotides read TGTGCCAGCAGCCAGCCCTCGGGAGCCTACGAGCAGTACTTC. This sequence encodes CASSQPSGAYEQYF. The chain employs TRBV4-2 and TRBJ2-7; possible D gene TRBD2, 6 bases. V gave up 3 bases and J gave up 2 bases, with 11 bases separating them. CDR3 length equals 14 residues. CDR1 is LGHNA, CDR2 YNFKEQ, per germline.

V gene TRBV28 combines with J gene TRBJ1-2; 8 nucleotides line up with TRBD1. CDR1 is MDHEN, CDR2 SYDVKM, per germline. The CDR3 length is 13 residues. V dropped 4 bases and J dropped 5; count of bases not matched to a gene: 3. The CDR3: CASSSRDRYGYTF. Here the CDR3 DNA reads TGTGCCAGCAGTTCCCGGGACAGGTATGGCTACACCTTC.

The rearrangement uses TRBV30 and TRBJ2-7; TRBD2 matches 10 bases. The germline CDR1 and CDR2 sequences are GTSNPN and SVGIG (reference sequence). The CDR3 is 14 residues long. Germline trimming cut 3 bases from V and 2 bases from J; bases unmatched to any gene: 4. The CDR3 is CAWRSGRVTYEQYF. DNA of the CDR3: TGTGCCTGGAGGAGCGGGAGGGTAACCTACGAGCAGTACTTC.

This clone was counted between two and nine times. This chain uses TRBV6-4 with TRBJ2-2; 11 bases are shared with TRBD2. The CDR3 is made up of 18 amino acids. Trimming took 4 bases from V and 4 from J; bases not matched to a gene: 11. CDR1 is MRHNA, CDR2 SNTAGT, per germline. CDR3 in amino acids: CASSGTTSGESGTGELFF. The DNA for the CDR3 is TGTGCCAGCAGTGGGACGACTAGCGGGGAGTCCGGCACCGGGGAGCTGTTTTTT.

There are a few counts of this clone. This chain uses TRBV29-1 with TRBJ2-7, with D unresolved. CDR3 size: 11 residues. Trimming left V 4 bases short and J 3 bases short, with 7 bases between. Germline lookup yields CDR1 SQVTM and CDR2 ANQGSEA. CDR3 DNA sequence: TGCAGCGTTGTAACGAGCTACGAGCAGTACTTC. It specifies CSVVTSYEQYF.

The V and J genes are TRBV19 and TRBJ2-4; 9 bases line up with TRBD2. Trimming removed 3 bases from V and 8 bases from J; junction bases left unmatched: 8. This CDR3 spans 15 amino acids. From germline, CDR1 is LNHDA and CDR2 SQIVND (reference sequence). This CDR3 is CASSMWREGRDIQYF. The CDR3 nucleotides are TGTGCCAGTAGTATGTGGCGGGAGGGGAGAGACATTCAGTACTTC.

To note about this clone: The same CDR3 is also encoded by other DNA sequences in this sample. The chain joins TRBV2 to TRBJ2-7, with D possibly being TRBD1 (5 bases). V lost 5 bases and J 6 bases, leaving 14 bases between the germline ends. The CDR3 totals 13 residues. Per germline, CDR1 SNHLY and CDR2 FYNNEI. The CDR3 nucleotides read TGTGCCAGCAGTAGACAGTTACTCTTCGAGCAGTACTTC. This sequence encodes CASSRQLLFEQYF.

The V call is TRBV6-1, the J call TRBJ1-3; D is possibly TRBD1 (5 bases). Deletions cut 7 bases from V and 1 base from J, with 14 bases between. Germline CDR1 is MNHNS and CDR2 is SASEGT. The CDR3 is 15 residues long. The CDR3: CASTYTGFSGNTIYF. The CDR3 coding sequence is TGTGCCAGCACTTATACAGGTTTTTCTGGAAACACCATATATTTT.

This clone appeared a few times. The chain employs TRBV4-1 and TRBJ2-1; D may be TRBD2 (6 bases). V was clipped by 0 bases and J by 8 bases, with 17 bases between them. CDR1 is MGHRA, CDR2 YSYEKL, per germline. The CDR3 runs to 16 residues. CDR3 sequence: CASSQDVGRPEDEQFF. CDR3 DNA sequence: TGCGCCAGCAGCCAAGACGTGGGGAGGCCAGAGGATGAGCAGTTCTTC.

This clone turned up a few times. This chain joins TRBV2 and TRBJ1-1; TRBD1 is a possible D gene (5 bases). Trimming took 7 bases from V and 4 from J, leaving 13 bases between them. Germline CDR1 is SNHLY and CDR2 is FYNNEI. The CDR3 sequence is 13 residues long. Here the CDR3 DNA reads TGTGCCAGCAATGGGGCGGTCTTCACTGAAGCTTTCTTT. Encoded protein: CASNGAVFTEAFF.